This T cell receptor beta chain derives from a study of cytomegalovirus exposure and HLA in healthy donors (dated by TCRdb to the late 2010s). Study-level background: According to an earlier analysis of several hundred of the donors, some 170 million T cells yielded 100 million or so unique TCR beta sequences and around 280 Gb of sequence data. An early release covering 550 to 700 HLA-typed donors comprised 250 to 350 gigabases of sequencing data and approximately 85 million unique TCR sequences. The genetic ancestry cluster associated with self-reported Caucasian donors included 65% to 90% of the roughly 360 genotyped donors. The aim of the study was to test whether cataloging public T cell receptors could identify signatures of past pathogen exposure. Using immunosequencing, the study profiled T cell repertoires from about 620 subjects and related those repertoires to cytomegalovirus serostatus. Besides the first cohort of around 670 subjects, a separate validation cohort made up of about 120 different subjects was used. To predict cytomegalovirus infection status, the study brought together high-throughput TCR immunosequencing, statistical association of individual TCRs with disease status, and machine learning. A later analysis re-analyzed previously published TCR beta repertoires from 600 to 850 donors and added high-resolution HLA genotyping to study TCR occurrence patterns. Rather than using new phenotypic data, the later analysis identified candidate immune exposures from TCR beta sequences and from how often those sequences occurred across donors. An earlier analysis of some 500 of the donors used high-throughput TCR beta sequencing to judge whether each TCR beta V gene segment behaved as functional or pseudogenic. Donor age, sex, ethnicity and CMV serostatus were compiled together with the repertoire data. Genome-wide SNP genotypes for about 65% of the 666 donors were used in a later genetic analysis, which treated that subset as a discovery cohort. All discovery cohort repertoires had been generated on a single sequencing platform. HLA typing covered class I and class II loci at four-digit resolution. The number of typed donors differed by locus: roughly 629-640 for A, B, C, DRB1 and DQB1; approximately 520 for DQA1; some 610 for DPA1; and roughly 490 for DPB1. Four to six DR-DQ haplotypes were handled as single units for association and clustering because linkage in the cohort was strong. Among almost 400 genotyped donors of the cohort, an average of around 240,000 unique TCR beta nucleotide sequences were sequenced per donor, roughly 18% of them non-productive.

The library was made by the immunoSEQ multiplex PCR assay. The multiplex PCR relied on a mix of 60 forward primers for TCR Vbeta segments and 13 reverse primers for TCR Jbeta segments. A multiplex PCR assay on genomic DNA amplified the CDR3 region of rearranged TCR beta genes. The Illumina HiSeq System was used to sequence the amplified TCR beta libraries as 87-base-pair reads. The original pipeline was this. In a later analysis, tens of millions of unique TCR beta chains were counted across the 666 repertoires, and around 10 million of these chains were shared by at least two donors. To remove PCR and sequencing errors, raw reads were error-corrected and collapsed into unique sequences using a nearest-neighbor algorithm that merged closely related sequences. V, D and J gene segments were assigned by aligning CDR3 sequences to IMGT reference sequences. For a sequence to be retained, a match of at least six nucleotides to both a V gene segment and a J gene segment was required. A rearrangement counted as productive if the CDR3 had no stop codons and remained in frame with V and J, and every other rearrangement counted as non-productive. CDR3 was defined according to IMGT convention as the region running from the second conserved V-encoded cysteine to the conserved J-encoded phenylalanine. The earlier analysis of some 550 of the donors excluded any sequence lacking an unambiguous match to a single V gene segment. An earlier analysis of 500 to 700 of the donors classified V segments as functional when productive rearrangements were above 56.7% and as segregating when the standard deviation between donors was above 5%. A statistical classification framework was developed to diagnose cytomegalovirus status using the catalog of TCR beta chain sequences. In a later analysis, V and J genes were assigned by comparing TCR nucleotide sequences against IMGT/GENE-DB human TR gene sequences. Using the TCRdist pipeline, a later analysis assigned CDR3 sequences along with most-parsimonious VDJ recombination scenarios. In a later analysis, each TCR beta chain was defined by its CDR3 amino acid sequence together with its V-gene family, and reads lacking a unique V-gene family were excluded. A later analysis removed 550 to 650 highly shared, low-generation-probability nucleotide sequences to deal with suspected cross-contamination and a sequencing artifact. A later analysis calculated a clonal expansion index for each public chain from normalized within-repertoire ranks of inferred template counts. A later analysis computed generation probabilities with a VDJ recombination model fitted to out-of-frame rearrangements, and checked the results against IGoR. In a later analysis, TCR-TCR, TCR-HLA and TCR-CMV co-occurrence was scored with hypergeometric tests, and a repertoire-size bias correction was applied to TCR pairs. In a later analysis, false discovery rates were estimated by permuting HLA or CMV assignments 20 times. In a later analysis, co-occurring TCRs were grouped using DBSCAN, with TCRdist sequence similarity added in when clustering inside HLA-allele-positive subsets. Repertoires with fewer than 30,000 or more than 120,000 public chains, plus five repertoires with anomalous nucleotide sharing, were excluded from co-occurrence clustering. TCRdb's version of the immuneACCESS table is confined to in-frame rearrangements and falls short of the full clone set. An unresolved V gene accounts for under half of the shortfall where checked; the remainder is of unknown origin. That table gives V, J and clone size, and the DNA gave D and trimming. Recorded for this sample are about 82,000 clones; 70% to 80% of them occurred a single time. Around 15% of the sample comes from the top ten.

Taken from the germline V gene, the CDR1 and CDR2 loops are SGHVS and FQNEAQ. Trimming costs V 5 bases and J 7 bases, and their ends lie 18 bases apart. The CDR3 spans 15 residues, from the cysteine through the phenylalanine. Just CDR3 DNA is preserved here, 45 bases in frame from base 1. Broad study findings and their caveats: Only TCR beta chains were sequenced in this cohort, and the absence of alpha or paired-chain data limited detectable features. In both the original and validation cohorts, the classifier was reported to diagnose cytomegalovirus status with high specificity and sensitivity. The presence/absence analyses assumed that sequencing depth was roughly uniform across donors, and that assumption may not be true. Compared with the approximately 710-donor mean, donors in an Asian-associated ancestry cluster had fewer N-insertions in productive TCRs, according to a later genetic analysis. While some public TCRs were present in many individuals, most TCR sequences turned up only very rarely across donors. A later analysis associated around 16,000 TCR beta sequences with specific HLA alleles at a false discovery rate of 0.05. Because counts were too low, more than 15 rarely observed V segments, including chromosome 9 orphons, were left out of the earlier analysis of a few hundred of the donors. The authors suggested that the approach could potentially be generalized to other disease states and immunological phenotypes. In a later analysis, the rate of TCR association differed among HLA loci, with DRB1 alleles having the most associated TCRs and HLA-C alleles having the fewest. In the study, approximately 150 TCR beta chains were listed as associated with cytomegalovirus. Broadly in line with IMGT annotations, most TCR beta V segments showed up in productive rearrangements about 87% or about 30% of the time in an earlier analysis of around 600 of the donors. Immune exposure information for the cohort was limited to CMV serostatus. In vitro tests confirmed that three of the cytomegalovirus-associated TCR beta chains recognize cytomegalovirus antigens. V-gene and J-gene trimming of TCR beta chains was associated with a missense DCLRE1C variant in a later genetic analysis, and the association was replicated in an independent cohort. Some IMGT-functional V segments, including TRBV6-2 and TRBV6-3, could not be told apart with the 87-base-pair reads, so those segments were excluded. When HLA alleles, especially DR and DQ, strongly co-occurred, attributing TCR associations to individual alleles was difficult. In a later analysis, HLA-associated TCR beta chains showed more clonal expansion and lower generation probabilities than non-associated chains that were equally common. A further reported finding was that TCR beta sequences accurately predicted the HLA-A and HLA-B alleles for most subjects in the first cohort. Correlated functional status among segregating V segments might reflect linkage disequilibrium, but an unknown experimental factor could not be ruled out. In a later analysis, most CMV-associated TCR beta chains were found to appear HLA-restricted, with HLA associations seemingly driven largely by CMV exposure. A later analysis reported that several top co-occurrence clusters appeared linked to parvovirus B19, influenza, CMV and Epstein-Barr virus. Because HLA typing was unavailable for some donors at each locus, only the typed subset was used in association tests. A cluster of highly shared sequence variants was judged likely to represent a technical artifact of the sequencing pipeline.

A note on this clone: Its specific antigen is unknown. Per-base qualities were not stored, and no clone one base away is much larger.

The cohort comprised approximately 700 healthy bone marrow donors. Cohort members were all nominally healthy when sampled, although unrecorded immune exposures were likely present. Of the 600 to 750 cohort members, about 270 had a positive CMV serostatus and 350 to 450 had a negative one, while no CMV serostatus was recorded for the donor. Every donor gave a peripheral blood sample, and the peripheral blood mononuclear cells from that sample were used for TCR beta sequencing. Genomic DNA was extracted from the blood cell samples with the Qiagen DNeasy Blood Extraction Kit. The chain employs TRBV7-8 and TRBJ2-1, with a weak D call of TRBD2 (6 bases match). Source material: PBMCs. This clonotype was obtained from a human donor in good health. The nucleotide sequence is TGTGCCAGCAGCCCCCCGGCGGGGTGGTGGAATGAGCAGTTCTTC. Translation gives CASSPPAGWWNEQFF.